This TCR beta chain was documented in a study of blood T cells in healthy people across ages. Per sample, extraction of total RNA gave at least 5.5 micrograms in every case. This clonotype was seen a few times. Its target is not known. V was pared by 5 bases and J by 6 bases, with 13 bases between. CDR3 size: 13 residues. The germline V gene has CDR1 SEHNR and CDR2 FQNEAQ (reference sequence). A second about 7 to 12 cycle PCR used barcoded and J-beta primers. TCRdb redid the calling of the 5' RACE reads with MiXCR, one entry per CDR3 protein. The table has around 1,100,000 distinct CDR3 sequences, 35% to 45% seen once. Study-wide findings and caveats: The study lacked donor CMV status, which possibly confounded expanded clonotype changes. Diversity figures derived from one million T cells were judged to underestimate the true value.

The chain carries TRBV7-9 and TRBJ1-1; D is uncertain. Material: blood. This TCR was sampled from a man aged 18 to 29 in good health. The CDR3 loop is CASSADAEAEAFF. The CDR3 DNA follows: TGTGCCAGCAGCGCGGACGCGGAGGCTGAAGCTTTCTTT.